This TCR beta chain appears in the sequencing data of a study of T cell changes during pregnancy in multiple sclerosis. Generated by immunoSEQ multiplex PCR, the TCRdb table keeps only in-frame clones and is missing some. The sample has more than 90,000 clones; 92% are singletons. Germline CDR1 SGHNT, CDR2 YYREEE (reference sequence). The CDR3 is made up of 16 amino acids. Trimming took off 0 bases at V and 4 bases at J, with 16 bases between the two ends. Material: peripheral blood, obtained after pregnancy. The sequence came from a female donor with multiple sclerosis, enrolled in a pregnancy study. The chain is built from TRBV5-4 and TRBJ1-2; TRBD1 is a possible D gene (6 bases). The DNA of the CDR3 is TGTGCCAGCAGCTTGGTGGCGGGGGGCGTCGGCTATGGCTACACCTTC. Its protein product is CASSLVAGGVGYGYTF.